These 16 T cell receptor beta chains originate from one sample sequenced in a study of preoperative IRX-2 immunotherapy in early breast cancer. Here immunoSEQ multiplex PCR was the method, and the copy in TCRdb shows in-frame clones only, minus some. The table records about 98,000 clones, 86% of them present only once. This sample's treatment: preoperative locoregional IRX-2 cytokine immunotherapy. Sequencing was performed on tumor tissue, taken after IRX-2 immunotherapy. The receptors shown here come from a human donor with breast cancer.

The chain combines TRBV19 with TRBJ1-5; D call uncertain. V was trimmed by 1 base and J by 6 bases, leaving 4 bases between them. Germline CDR1 is LNHDA and CDR2 is SQIVND (reference sequence). The CDR3 loop spans 12 amino acids. The CDR3 coding sequence is TGTGCCAGTAGTATAGGTTCTCAGCCCCAGCATTTT. Protein: CASSIGSQPQHF.

The chain employs TRBV28 and TRBJ1-4, with D unclear. V lost 4 bases and J 10 bases, leaving 16 bases between the germline ends. CDR3 length: 14 amino acids. Per germline, CDR1 MDHEN and CDR2 SYDVKM. The CDR3 sequence: CASSSEETLGKLFF. DNA for the CDR3: TGTGCCAGCAGTTCGGAGGAGACATTGGGAAAACTGTTTTTT.

This clone appeared once. This chain connects TRBV18 to TRBJ1-2, with D maybe TRBD1 (6 bases). The germline V gene encodes CDR1 KGHSH and CDR2 LQKENI. V was shortened by 4 bases and J by 8 bases, with 14 bases between the two germline ends. CDR3 length equals 13 residues. CDR3 coding DNA: TGTGCCAGCTCACGCGGACAGCGCGAGGGCTACACCTTC. Protein sequence: CASSRGQREGYTF.

V is TRBV5-1 and J is TRBJ1-1, with TRBD1 matching 8 bases. V lost 2 bases and J lost 5; bases outside the gene matches: 5. Germline V gives CDR1 SGHRS, CDR2 YFSETQ. The CDR3 is made up of 14 amino acids. CDR3 bases: TGCGCCAGCAGCTTCGAGGACAGGGTGACTGAAGCTTTCTTT. It translates to CASSFEDRVTEAFF.

The chain recombines TRBV6-7 with TRBJ2-7; D might be TRBD2 (5 bases). TRBV6-7 is designated an ORF whose function remains uncertain. V was pared by 4 bases and J by 4 bases, with 14 bases between. The CDR3 is 14 amino acids. CDR3 coding DNA: TGTGCCAGCAGTTTCCGGGGTAGGGTTTACGAGCAGTACTTC. It translates to CASSFRGRVYEQYF.

This rearrangement joins TRBV6-8 to TRBJ1-5; TRBD1 is a possible D gene (6 bases). The germline V gene encodes CDR1 MNHGY and CDR2 SAAAGT. There are 16 residues in the CDR3. Trimming stripped 10 bases from V and 2 bases from J, with 21 bases between. The CDR3 is CATSVGQSRGNQPQHF. The CDR3 coding sequence is TGTGCCACCTCGGTCGGACAGTCTCGGGGCAATCAGCCCCAGCATTTT.

This chain connects TRBV19 to TRBJ2-4; no reliable D call. The CDR3 has 14 residues. CDR1 and CDR2 (germline): LNHDA, SQIVND (reference sequence). Trimming shortened V by 8 bases and J by 0 bases, and 11 bases separated the two germline ends. CDR3 bases: TGTGCCAGTGCTGATCTTCTAGCCAAAAACATTCAGTACTTC. Protein product: CASADLLAKNIQYF.

This clone was observed once. Other nucleotide sequences in the sample specify the same CDR3. V usage is TRBV19 and J usage is TRBJ1-1; no firm D call. Germline-derived CDR1 and CDR2 are LNHDA and SQIVND (reference sequence). The CDR3 is made up of 13 amino acids. Trimming stripped 7 bases from V and 2 bases from J, with 11 bases between. CDR3: CASIPDYNTEAFF. CDR3 sequence (DNA): TGTGCCAGTATCCCAGACTACAACACTGAAGCTTTCTTT.

This CDR3 is CASSPGSPNTGELFF. CDR3 bases: TGTGCCAGCTCACCAGGGTCTCCGAACACCGGGGAGCTGTTTTTT. This rearrangement joins TRBV18 to TRBJ2-2; D gene uncertain. Trimming shortened V by 2 bases and J by 0 bases, and 7 bases separated the two germline ends. The length of the CDR3 is 15 residues. CDR1 is KGHSH and CDR2 is LQKENI in the germline V gene.

This clone has more than one count but fewer than ten. The chain is built from TRBV28 and TRBJ1-5, with 8 bases matching TRBD1. J gave up 6 bases and V 3 bases, and 7 bases lay outside the gene matches. The CDR3 is made up of 15 amino acids. In germline, CDR1 is MDHEN, CDR2 SYDVKM. The CDR3 DNA is TGTGCCAGCAGTTTTGGTGCAGGGGGCAGTCAGCCCCAGCATTTT. It specifies CASSFGAGGSQPQHF.

The V call is TRBV11-3, the J call TRBJ1-1, with a possible D match to TRBD1 (6 bases). The CDR3 consists of 15 residues. Germline CDR1 SGHNT, CDR2 YENEEA. Trimming removed 5 bases from V and 8 bases from J, with 21 bases in between. CDR3 DNA sequence: TGTGCCAGCAGCACCAGATCAACGACAGGCCGGGAAGCTTTCTTT. It yields the protein CASSTRSTTGREAFF.

This chain joins TRBV19 and TRBJ2-5; 10 positions match TRBD2. Germline V gene lookup returns CDR1 LNHDA and CDR2 SQIVND (reference sequence). The ends lost 3 bases at V and 0 bases at J; junction bases unmatched: 19. The CDR3 covers 21 residues. The CDR3 is CASSISASGSLRGGYQETQYF. For the CDR3, the DNA is TGTGCCAGTAGTATCTCGGCTAGCGGGAGCCTCAGGGGGGGGTACCAAGAGACCCAGTACTTC. Looking up the rest from reference TRBV19 and TRBJ2-5 gives the full variable domain: DGGITQSPKYLFRKEGQNVTLSCEQNLNHDAMYWYRQDPGQGLRLIYYSQIVNDFQKGDIAEGYSVSREKKESFPLTVTSAQKNPTAFYLCASSISASGSLRGGYQETQYFGPGTRLLVL.

The J gene is TRBJ2-7, the V gene TRBV7-1; D is possibly TRBD1 (5 bases). TRBV7-1 is reported as an ORF; its role is uncertain. Trimming took off 4 bases at V and 5 bases at J, with 12 bases between the two ends. The CDR3 is 13 amino acids. In DNA, the CDR3 is TGTGCCAGCAGCTGGCAGGGAATAGACGAGCAGTACTTC. Amino acids: CASSWQGIDEQYF.

This clone was seen a single time. The V and J genes are TRBV6-8 and TRBJ1-4; 8 bases fit TRBD1. With V trimmed by 8 bases and J by 6 bases, 5 bases remained unmatched. The CDR3 is 13 residues long. Per the germline V gene, CDR1 is MNHGY and CDR2 is SAAAGT. The CDR3 bases are TGTGCCAGCCATAACAGGGGGGATGAAAAACTGTTTTTT. It yields the protein CASHNRGDEKLFF.

This chain uses TRBV6-7 with TRBJ1-4; perhaps TRBD1 as D (5 bases). TRBV6-7 is recorded as an ORF, its role being uncertain. The CDR3 loop spans 14 amino acids. The V end lost 7 bases, the J end lost 7 bases, and 16 bases lay between the germline ends. As DNA, the CDR3 is TGTGCCAGCAAACGGGGGAGATCGGGTGAAAAACTGTTTTTT. Residues: CASKRGRSGEKLFF.

This clone appeared once. The rearrangement uses TRBV18 and TRBJ1-1; no reliable D call. From germline, CDR1 is KGHSH and CDR2 LQKENI. This CDR3 has 14 amino acids. Trimming removed 3 bases at V and 5 bases at J, with 13 bases between. The CDR3 reads CASSPDRLGTEAFF. CDR3 in DNA: TGTGCCAGCTCACCCGACCGCCTGGGTACTGAAGCTTTCTTT.